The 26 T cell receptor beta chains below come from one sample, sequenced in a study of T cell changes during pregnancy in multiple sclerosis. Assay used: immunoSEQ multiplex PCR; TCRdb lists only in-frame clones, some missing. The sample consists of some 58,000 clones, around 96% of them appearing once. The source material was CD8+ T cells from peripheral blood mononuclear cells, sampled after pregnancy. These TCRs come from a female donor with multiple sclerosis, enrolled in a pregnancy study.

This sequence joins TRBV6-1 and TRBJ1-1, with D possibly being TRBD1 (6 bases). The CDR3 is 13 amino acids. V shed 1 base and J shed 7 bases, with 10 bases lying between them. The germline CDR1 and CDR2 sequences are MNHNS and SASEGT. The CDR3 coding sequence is TGTGCCAGCAGTGAAGGGACAGCGGTTGAAGCTTTCTTT. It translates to CASSEGTAVEAFF.

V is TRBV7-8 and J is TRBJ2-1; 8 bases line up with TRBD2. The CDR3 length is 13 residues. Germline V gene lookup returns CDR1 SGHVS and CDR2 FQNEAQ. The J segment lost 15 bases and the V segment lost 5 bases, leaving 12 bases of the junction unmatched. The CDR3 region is CASSPRPGLVLFF. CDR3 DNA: TGTGCCAGCAGCCCCAGGCCGGGACTAGTTCTGTTCTTC.

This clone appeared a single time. For the CDR3, the DNA is TGTGCCAGCAGTTACTCGGCTAGCGGTACCTACGAGCAGTACTTC. Protein: CASSYSASGTYEQYF. V is TRBV6-5 and J is TRBJ2-7, with 7 bases lining up with TRBD2. CDR3 size: 15 residues. Germline CDR1 reads MNHEY; CDR2 reads SVGAGI. V lost 0 bases, J lost 2 bases, and 4 bases stayed unmatched.

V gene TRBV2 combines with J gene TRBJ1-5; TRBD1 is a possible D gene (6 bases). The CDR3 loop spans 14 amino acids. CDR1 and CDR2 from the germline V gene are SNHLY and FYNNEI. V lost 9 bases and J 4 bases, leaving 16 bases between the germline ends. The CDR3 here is CASKGGNGNQPQHF. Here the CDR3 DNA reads TGTGCCAGTAAGGGGGGGAATGGGAATCAGCCCCAGCATTTT.

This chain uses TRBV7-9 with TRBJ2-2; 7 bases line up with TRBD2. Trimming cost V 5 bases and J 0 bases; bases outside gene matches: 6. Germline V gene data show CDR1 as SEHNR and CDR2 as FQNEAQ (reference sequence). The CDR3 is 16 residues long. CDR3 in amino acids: CASSTTSDPNTGELFF. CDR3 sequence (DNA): TGTGCCAGCAGCACAACTAGCGACCCGAACACCGGGGAGCTGTTTTTT.

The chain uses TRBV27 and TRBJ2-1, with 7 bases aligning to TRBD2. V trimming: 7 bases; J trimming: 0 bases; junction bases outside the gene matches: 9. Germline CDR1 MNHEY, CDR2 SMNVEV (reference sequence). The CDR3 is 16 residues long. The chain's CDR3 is CASTLIGGGSYNEQFF. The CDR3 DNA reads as TGTGCCAGCACCCTCATTGGGGGGGGCTCCTACAATGAGCAGTTCTTC.

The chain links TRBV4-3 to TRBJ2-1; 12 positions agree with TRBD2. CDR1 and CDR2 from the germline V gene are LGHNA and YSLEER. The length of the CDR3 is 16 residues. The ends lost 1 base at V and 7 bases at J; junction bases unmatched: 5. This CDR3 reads CASSQGTSGIGNEQFF. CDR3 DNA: TGCGCCAGCAGCCAAGGGACTAGCGGGATTGGTAATGAGCAGTTCTTC.

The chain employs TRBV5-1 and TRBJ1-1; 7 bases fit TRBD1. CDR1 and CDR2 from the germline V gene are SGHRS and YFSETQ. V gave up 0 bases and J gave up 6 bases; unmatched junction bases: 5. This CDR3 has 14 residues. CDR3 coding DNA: TGCGCCAGCAGCTTGGGGCAGGGGGTAGCTGAAGCTTTCTTT. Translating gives CASSLGQGVAEAFF.

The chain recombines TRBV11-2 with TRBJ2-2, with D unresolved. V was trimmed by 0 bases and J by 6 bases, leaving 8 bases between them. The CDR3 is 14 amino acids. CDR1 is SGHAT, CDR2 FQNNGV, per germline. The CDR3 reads CASSLDRRSGELFF. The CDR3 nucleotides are TGTGCCAGCAGCTTAGATCGGCGGTCCGGGGAGCTGTTTTTT.

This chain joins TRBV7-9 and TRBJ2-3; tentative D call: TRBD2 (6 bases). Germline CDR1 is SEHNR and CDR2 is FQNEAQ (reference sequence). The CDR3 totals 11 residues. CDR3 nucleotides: TGTGCAAGTGGGAGGACAGATACGCAGTATTTT. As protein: CASGRTDTQYF.

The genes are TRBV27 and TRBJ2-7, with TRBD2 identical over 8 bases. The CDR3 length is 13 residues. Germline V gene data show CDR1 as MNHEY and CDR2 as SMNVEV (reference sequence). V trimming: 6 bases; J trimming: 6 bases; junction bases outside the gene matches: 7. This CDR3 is CASSPGLGFEQYF. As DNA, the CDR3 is TGTGCCAGCAGCCCGGGACTAGGCTTCGAGCAGTACTTC.

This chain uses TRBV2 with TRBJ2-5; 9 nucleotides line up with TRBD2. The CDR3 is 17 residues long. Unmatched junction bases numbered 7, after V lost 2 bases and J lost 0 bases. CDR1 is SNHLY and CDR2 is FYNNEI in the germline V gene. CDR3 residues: CASSESLLAGYQETQYF. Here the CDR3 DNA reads TGTGCCAGCAGTGAATCCCTGCTAGCGGGGTACCAAGAGACCCAGTACTTC.

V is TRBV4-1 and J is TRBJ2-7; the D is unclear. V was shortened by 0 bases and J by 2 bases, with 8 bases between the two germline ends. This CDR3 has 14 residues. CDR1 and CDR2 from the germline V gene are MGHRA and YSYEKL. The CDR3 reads CASSQDITAYEQYF. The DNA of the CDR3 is TGCGCCAGCAGCCAAGATATCACGGCCTACGAGCAGTACTTC.

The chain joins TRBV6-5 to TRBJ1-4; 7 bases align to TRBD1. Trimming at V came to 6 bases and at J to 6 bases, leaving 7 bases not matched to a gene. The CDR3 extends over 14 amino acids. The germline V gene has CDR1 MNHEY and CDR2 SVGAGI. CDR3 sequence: CASRMGTEDEKLFF. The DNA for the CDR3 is TGTGCCAGCAGAATGGGGACAGAAGATGAAAAACTGTTTTTT.

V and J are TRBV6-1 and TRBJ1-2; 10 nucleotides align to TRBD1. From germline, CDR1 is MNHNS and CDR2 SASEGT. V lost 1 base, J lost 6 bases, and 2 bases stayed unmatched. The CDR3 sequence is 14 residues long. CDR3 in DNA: TGTGCCAGCAGTGAAGGGGACAGGGGTGATGGCTACACCTTC. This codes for CASSEGDRGDGYTF.

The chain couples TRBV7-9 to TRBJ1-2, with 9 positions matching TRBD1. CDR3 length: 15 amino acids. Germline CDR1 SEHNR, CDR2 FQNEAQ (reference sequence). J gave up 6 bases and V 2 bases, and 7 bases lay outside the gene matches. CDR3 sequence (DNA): TGTGCCAGCAGCTTACCCGGGACAGGGCCCAATGGCTACACCTTC. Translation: CASSLPGTGPNGYTF.

This CDR3 reads CASSLEAGGSYEQYF. For the CDR3, the DNA is TGTGCCAGCAGCTTAGAGGCGGGGGGATCCTACGAGCAGTACTTC. The V call is TRBV13, the J call TRBJ2-7; 8 bases agree with TRBD2. Germline V gene lookup returns CDR1 PRHDT and CDR2 FYEKMQ (reference sequence). V lost 1 base, J lost 1 base, and 3 bases stayed unmatched. This CDR3 is built from 15 residues.

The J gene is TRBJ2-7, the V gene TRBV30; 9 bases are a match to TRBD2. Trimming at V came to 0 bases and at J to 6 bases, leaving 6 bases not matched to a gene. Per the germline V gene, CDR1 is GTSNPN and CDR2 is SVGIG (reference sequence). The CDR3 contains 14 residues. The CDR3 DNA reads TGTGCCTGGAGTGTTGGGCGGGAGGGCTGCGAGCAGTACTTC. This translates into CAWSVGREGCEQYF.

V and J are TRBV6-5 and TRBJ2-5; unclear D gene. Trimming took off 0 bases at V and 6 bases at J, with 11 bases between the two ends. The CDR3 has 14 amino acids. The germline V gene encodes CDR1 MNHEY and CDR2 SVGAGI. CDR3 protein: CASSYSGDMKTQYF. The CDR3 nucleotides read TGTGCCAGCAGTTACTCCGGTGACATGAAGACCCAGTACTTC.

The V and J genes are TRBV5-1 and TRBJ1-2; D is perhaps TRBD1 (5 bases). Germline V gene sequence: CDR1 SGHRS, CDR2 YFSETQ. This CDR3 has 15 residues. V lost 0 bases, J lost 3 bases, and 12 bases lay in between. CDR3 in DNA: TGCGCCAGCAGCTTGGTGTTGGGGCTAGACTATGGCTACACCTTC. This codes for CASSLVLGLDYGYTF. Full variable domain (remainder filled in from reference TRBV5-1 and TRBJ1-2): KAGVTQTPRYLIKTRGQQVTLSCSPISGHRSVSWYQQTPGQGLQFLFEYFSETQRNKGNFPGRFSGRQFSNSRSEMNVSTLELGDSALYLCASSLVLGLDYGYTFGSGTRLTVV.

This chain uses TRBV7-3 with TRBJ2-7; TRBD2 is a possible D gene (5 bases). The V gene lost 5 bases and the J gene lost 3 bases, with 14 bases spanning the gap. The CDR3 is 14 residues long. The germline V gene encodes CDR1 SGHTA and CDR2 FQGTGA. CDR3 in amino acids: CASSQGPGGYEQYF. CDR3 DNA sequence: TGTGCCAGCAGCCAAGGCCCAGGAGGCTACGAGCAGTACTTC.

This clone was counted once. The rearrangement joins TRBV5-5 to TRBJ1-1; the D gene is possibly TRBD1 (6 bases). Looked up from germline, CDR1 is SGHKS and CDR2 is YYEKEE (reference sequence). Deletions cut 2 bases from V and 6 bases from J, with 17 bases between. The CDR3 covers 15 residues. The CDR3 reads CASSLTGSGGPEAFF. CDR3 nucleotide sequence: TGTGCCAGCAGCTTAACAGGGTCGGGGGGCCCTGAAGCTTTCTTT.

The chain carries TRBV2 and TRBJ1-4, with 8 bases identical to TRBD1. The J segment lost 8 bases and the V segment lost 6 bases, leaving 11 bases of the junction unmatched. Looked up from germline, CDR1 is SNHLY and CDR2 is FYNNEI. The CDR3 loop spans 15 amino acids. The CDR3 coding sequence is TGTGCCAGCAGGGCCCAGGGGGCAATTCGAGAAAAACTGTTTTTT. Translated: CASRAQGAIREKLFF.

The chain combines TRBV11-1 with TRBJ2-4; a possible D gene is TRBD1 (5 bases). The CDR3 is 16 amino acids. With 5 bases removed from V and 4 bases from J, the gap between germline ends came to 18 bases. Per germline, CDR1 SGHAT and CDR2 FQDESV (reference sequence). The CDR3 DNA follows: TGTGCCAGCAGCGACGTCAGGGCACTCGAAAAAAACATTCAGTACTTC. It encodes CASSDVRALEKNIQYF.

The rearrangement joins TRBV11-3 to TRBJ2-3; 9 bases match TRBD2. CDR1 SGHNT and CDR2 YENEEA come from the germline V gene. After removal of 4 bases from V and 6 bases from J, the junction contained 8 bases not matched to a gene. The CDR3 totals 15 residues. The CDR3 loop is CASSSTSGIADTQYF. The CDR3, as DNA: TGTGCCAGCAGCTCGACTAGCGGAATTGCCGATACGCAGTATTTT.

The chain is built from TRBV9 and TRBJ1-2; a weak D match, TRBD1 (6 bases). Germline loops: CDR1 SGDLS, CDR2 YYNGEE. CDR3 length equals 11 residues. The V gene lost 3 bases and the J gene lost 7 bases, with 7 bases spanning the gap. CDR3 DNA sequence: TGTGCCAGCAGCGACAGGGTTGGCTACACCTTC. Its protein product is CASSDRVGYTF.